A selection of T cell receptor beta chains follows, all from one sample in a study of blood T cell repertoires in COVID-19. This table comes from immunoSEQ multiplex PCR, and its TCRdb copy is limited to in-frame clones, with some not included. This table holds 150,000 or so clones, roughly nine tenths found once. The specimen sequenced was peripheral blood. Source of these receptors: a man between 60 and 75 years old with acute or convalescent COVID-19. CDR3s include the opening cysteine and the closing phenylalanine or tryptophan. Each record gives: clone size, D gene, V gene, J gene, CDR3 protein, CDR3 DNA. D genes are given only for firm matches. For some rows the clone size is stated as once, few or many, or as a class when expanded; others skip it.

.	.	TRBV11-1	TRBJ1-2	CASSLRLNYGYTF	TGTGCCAGCAGCTTAAGACTAAACTATGGCTACACCTTC
.	.	TRBV24-1	TRBJ1-1	CATSEQGMNTEAFF	TGTGCCACCAGTGAACAGGGCATGAACACTGAAGCTTTCTTT
.	.	TRBV5-8	TRBJ1-1	CASSLDSEAFF	TGTGCCAGCAGCTTGGATTCGGAAGCTTTCTTT
.	TRBD2	TRBV24-1	TRBJ2-5	CATSMRGLAGGETQYF	TGTGCCACCAGTATGAGAGGGCTAGCGGGGGGCGAAACCCAGTACTTC
.	TRBD1	TRBV6-5	TRBJ2-1	CASRAGQGSYNEQFF	TGTGCCAGCAGAGCGGGACAGGGCTCCTACAATGAGCAGTTCTTC
.	.	TRBV18	TRBJ2-7	CASSGFGGALYEQYF	TGTGCCAGCTCAGGGTTTGGTGGGGCCCTCTACGAGCAGTACTTC
.	.	TRBV19	TRBJ1-6	CASRDLVLNSPLHF	TGTGCCAGTAGAGATCTAGTCCTTAATTCACCCCTCCACTTT
.	.	TRBV25-1	TRBJ1-1	CASSESGVPEAFF	TGTGCCAGCAGTGAATCGGGGGTCCCTGAAGCTTTCTTT
.	TRBD1	TRBV6-5	TRBJ1-1	CASSYKGGRAFF	TGTGCCAGCAGTTACAAAGGGGGCCGGGCTTTCTTT
once	TRBD1	TRBV29-1	TRBJ2-3	CSGAGGDTQYF	TGCAGCGGTGCAGGGGGCGATACGCAGTATTTT
once	TRBD1	TRBV6-4	TRBJ1-1	CASSAQTGTEAFF	TGTGCCAGCAGTGCCCAGACAGGGACTGAAGCTTTCTTT
.	.	TRBV6-5	TRBJ1-1	CASRKQANTEAFF	TGTGCCAGCAGAAAACAGGCGAACACTGAAGCTTTCTTT
.	TRBD1	TRBV5-1	TRBJ1-2	CASSLRSATGGWGYTF	TGCGCCAGCAGCTTAAGGTCGGCCACAGGGGGCTGGGGCTACACCTTC
.	.	TRBV29-1	TRBJ2-1	CSARLGEQFF	TGCAGCGCCCGACTCGGTGAGCAGTTCTTC
.	TRBD1	TRBV27	TRBJ2-3	CASRGTGRTDTQYF	TGTGCCAGCAGGGGGACAGGGCGCACAGATACGCAGTATTTT
.	.	TRBV12-3/TRBV12-4	TRBJ2-5	CASSRGPQETQYF	TGTGCCAGCAGCAGGGGCCCCCAAGAGACCCAGTACTTC
.	.	TRBV30	TRBJ2-3	CAWRQGTDTQYF	TGTGCCTGGAGGCAGGGCACAGATACGCAGTATTTT
.	.	TRBV5-5	TRBJ2-3	CASSTGLPGDTQYF	TGTGCCAGCAGCACGGGACTTCCGGGGGATACGCAGTATTTT
.	TRBD1	TRBV24-1	TRBJ1-1	CATSGGTGDNTEAFF	TGTGCCACCAGTGGGGGGACAGGGGATAACACTGAAGCTTTCTTT
.	TRBD1	TRBV11-3	TRBJ1-3	CASSSGTVGNTIYF	TGTGCCAGCAGCTCCGGGACAGTGGGAAACACCATATATTTT
.	.	TRBV27	TRBJ1-6	CASSGQGVSPLHF	TGTGCCAGCAGTGGGCAGGGCGTTTCACCCCTCCACTTT
.	.	TRBV5-6	TRBJ2-5	CASSLQAGETQYF	TGTGCCAGCAGCTTACAGGCGGGGGAGACCCAGTACTTC
.	TRBD2	TRBV10-2	TRBJ2-1	CASSDSGGSSYNEQFF	TGCGCCAGCAGTGACAGCGGGGGGAGCTCCTACAATGAGCAGTTCTTC
.	.	TRBV7-9	TRBJ1-4	CASSIDRSGWGPTNEKLFF	TGTGCCAGCAGCATCGACAGGTCCGGGTGGGGGCCAACTAATGAAAAACTGTTTTTT
.	TRBD1	TRBV7-9	TRBJ1-1	CASSLADREDTEAFF	TGTGCCAGCAGCTTAGCCGACAGGGAGGACACTGAAGCTTTCTTT
few	.	TRBV5-1	TRBJ2-5	CASSSSPAGQETQYF	TGCGCCAGCAGCAGTTCCCCAGCGGGTCAAGAGACCCAGTACTTC
.	.	TRBV9	TRBJ1-1	CASSVGRGPDTEAFF	TGTGCCAGCAGCGTAGGTAGGGGCCCGGACACTGAAGCTTTCTTT
once	.	TRBV2	TRBJ2-7	CASSPRTYEQYF	TGTGCCAGCAGTCCCAGAACCTACGAGCAGTACTTC
.	.	TRBV7-8	TRBJ1-1	CASSPDSYEAFF	TGTGCCAGCAGCCCGGACAGCTATGAAGCTTTCTTT
.	TRBD2	TRBV5-6	TRBJ2-3	CASSREAGGDTQYF	TGTGCCAGCAGCCGAGAAGCGGGAGGAGATACGCAGTATTTT
.	TRBD2	TRBV5-1	TRBJ2-7	CASSLTSGRYEQYF	TGCGCCAGCAGCTTGACTAGCGGCCGCTACGAGCAGTACTTC
.	.	TRBV19	TRBJ1-5	CASTARYSNQPQHF	TGTGCCAGTACCGCCAGATATAGCAATCAGCCCCAGCATTTT
.	TRBD1	TRBV4-3	TRBJ1-2	CASSQDQGASYGYTF	TGCGCCAGCAGCCAAGATCAGGGGGCAAGTTATGGCTACACCTTC
.	.	TRBV6-5	TRBJ2-1	CASRLAGPSDEQFF	TGTGCCAGCAGATTGGCAGGCCCTTCAGATGAGCAGTTCTTC
.	.	TRBV2	TRBJ2-2	CASSYLSNTGELFF	TGTGCCAGCAGTTATTTGTCCAACACCGGGGAGCTGTTTTTT
.	.	TRBV9	TRBJ1-1	CASSVGGQNTEAFF	TGTGCCAGCAGCGTAGGGGGACAGAACACTGAAGCTTTCTTT
.	TRBD1	TRBV10-2	TRBJ2-7	CASSEYRTGAYEQYF	TGCGCCAGCAGTGAGTACCGGACAGGGGCCTACGAGCAGTACTTC
.	TRBD1	TRBV19	TRBJ1-2	CASSIWTGHTF	TGTGCCAGTAGTATATGGACAGGCCACACCTTC
.	.	TRBV19	TRBJ1-2	CASSIRGSYGYTF	TGTGCCAGTAGTATTAGGGGGTCCTATGGCTACACCTTC
.	TRBD2	TRBV29-1	TRBJ2-1	CSVVYAGDEQFF	TGCAGCGTTGTCTATGCGGGAGATGAGCAGTTCTTC
.	.	TRBV11-2	TRBJ1-3	CASSAGISGNTIYF	TGTGCCAGCAGCGCAGGGATCTCTGGAAACACCATATATTTT
.	.	TRBV4-2	TRBJ1-2	CASSQDDRPDSYGYTF	TGTGCCAGCAGCCAAGACGATCGGCCTGACAGCTATGGCTACACCTTC
.	.	TRBV5-1	TRBJ1-1	CASKWGGENTEAFF	TGCGCCAGCAAGTGGGGAGGAGAGAACACTGAAGCTTTCTTT
.	TRBD1	TRBV4-1	TRBJ1-4	CASSPRQGATNEKLFF	TGCGCCAGCAGCCCCCGACAGGGAGCAACTAATGAAAAACTGTTTTTT
.	.	TRBV19	TRBJ1-3	CASSISRRNTIYF	TGTGCCAGTAGTATCTCCAGAAGAAACACCATATATTTT
.	TRBD2	TRBV9	TRBJ2-1	CASSPPSGRGSYNEQFF	TGTGCCAGCAGCCCTCCTAGCGGGAGGGGCTCCTACAATGAGCAGTTCTTC
.	TRBD2	TRBV12-3/TRBV12-4	TRBJ2-7	CAIRTSGDYEQYF	TGTGCCATCAGGACTAGCGGGGACTACGAGCAGTACTTC
few	TRBD1	TRBV5-1	TRBJ1-6	CASSLGTGNNSPLHF	TGCGCCAGCAGCTTGGGGACAGGGAATAATTCACCCCTCCACTTT
.	TRBD2	TRBV29-1	TRBJ2-3	CSAERGTDTQYF	TGCAGCGCTGAGCGGGGGACAGATACGCAGTATTTT
.	.	TRBV2	TRBJ2-1	CASIGTFNEQFF	TGTGCCAGCATAGGGACTTTCAATGAGCAGTTCTTC
.	TRBD1	TRBV24-1	TRBJ2-3	CATSVTGARTDTQYF	TGTGCCACCAGTGTTACAGGGGCGAGGACAGATACGCAGTATTTT
.	TRBD1	TRBV5-6	TRBJ2-1	CASRSGTGGANEQFF	TGTGCCAGCAGATCGGGGACAGGGGGGGCCAATGAGCAGTTCTTC
.	TRBD2	TRBV9	TRBJ2-4	CASSRGGQLNIQYF	TGTGCCAGCAGCCGCGGGGGTCAGCTAAACATTCAGTACTTC
.	TRBD1	TRBV2	TRBJ2-4	CASRFGTGEYIQYF	TGTGCCAGCAGGTTCGGGACAGGGGAATACATTCAGTACTTC
.	.	TRBV9	TRBJ2-3	CASSPEGLPPDTQYF	TGTGCCAGCAGCCCCGAGGGTCTACCTCCAGATACGCAGTATTTT
.	.	TRBV3-1/TRBV3-2	TRBJ1-2	CASSQVEYGYTF	TGTGCCAGCAGCCAAGTAGAGTATGGCTACACCTTC